This T cell receptor (beta chain) is drawn from a study of blood T cell repertoires in COVID-19. Study in general: Specimens from acute and convalescent COVID-19 originated in the United States, Italy and Spain. Sources were T cells, B-cell-depleted T cells, or PBMCs; the material itself was cDNA or gDNA.

This table comes from immunoSEQ multiplex PCR, and its TCRdb copy is limited to in-frame clones, with some not included. This sample has around 330,000 clones, with 70% to 90% found just once. Seattle patients were enrolled during active infection and followed longitudinally. There are 13 residues in the CDR3. CDR1 is GTSNPN, CDR2 SVGIG, per germline (reference sequence). V was cut by 2 bases and J by 5 bases, with 12 bases left in between. The TCR originated in a woman aged 30 to 39 with COVID-19, enrolled during active disease. The J gene is TRBJ1-2, the V gene TRBV30; possible D gene TRBD1, 6 bases. The sample taken for sequencing was peripheral blood. The CDR3 coding sequence is TGTGCCTGGAGTCCGTACACAGGGTATGGCTACACCTTC. It encodes CAWSPYTGYGYTF.